Shown below are 27 T cell receptor beta chains from a single sample sequenced in a study of control samples from healthy donors and cancer patients. Sequencing was performed with immunoSEQ multiplex PCR; in TCRdb, only in-frame clones are kept and a portion is missing. Of about 120,000 clones in the sample, roughly 87% were seen once. The sequenced sample consisted of blood. The receptors come from a man in his forties or fifties in good health.

About this clone itself: This sample includes further DNA sequences coding for the same CDR3. This chain joins TRBV5-1 and TRBJ1-3; a weak D match, TRBD1 (5 bases). The CDR3 totals 14 residues. Germline values: CDR1 SGHRS, CDR2 YFSETQ. Trimming took off 0 bases at V and 2 bases at J, with 6 bases between the two ends. The DNA of the CDR3 is TGCGCCAGCAGCTTGGGGGGACCTGGAAACACCATATATTTT. Protein: CASSLGGPGNTIYF.

CDR3 region: CASSPQGGGRRGNEQYF. The CDR3 DNA reads TGTGCCAGCTCACCACAGGGAGGAGGCCGCCGAGGGAACGAGCAGTACTTC. V is TRBV18 and J is TRBJ2-7; D is possibly TRBD2 (6 bases). Per the germline V gene, CDR1 is KGHSH and CDR2 is LQKENI. V shed 1 base and J shed 5 bases, with 21 bases lying between them. The CDR3 totals 17 residues.

The chain recombines TRBV6-4 with TRBJ2-3; D is unclear. Trimming took 2 bases from V and 4 from J, leaving 10 bases between them. From germline, CDR1 is MRHNA and CDR2 SNTAGT. This CDR3 is built from 14 residues. Here the CDR3 reads CASSDREGADTQYF. In nucleotides, the CDR3 is TGTGCCAGCAGTGACAGGGAAGGAGCAGATACGCAGTATTTT.

The V and J genes are TRBV6-5 and TRBJ2-3; D is tentatively TRBD1 or TRBD2 (5 bases each). Per germline, CDR1 MNHEY and CDR2 SVGAGI. V shed 2 bases and J shed 8 bases, with 17 bases lying between them. The CDR3 sequence is 15 residues long. CDR3 protein: CASSYSRESYGTQYF. The CDR3 bases are TGTGCCAGCAGTTACAGCAGGGAGAGTTATGGTACGCAGTATTTT.

The rearrangement joins TRBV19 to TRBJ2-5; D is perhaps TRBD1 or TRBD2 (5 bases each). Germline V gene lookup returns CDR1 LNHDA and CDR2 SQIVND (reference sequence). Trimming shortened V by 4 bases and J by 2 bases, and 11 bases separated the two germline ends. This CDR3 region has 14 residues. This chain's CDR3 is CASSKRRQQETQYF. As DNA, the CDR3 is TGTGCCAGTAGTAAGCGGCGACAGCAAGAGACCCAGTACTTC.

This sequence joins TRBV5-1 and TRBJ1-2; D perhaps matches TRBD1 (6 bases). This CDR3 is 15 amino acids long. V was shortened by 0 bases and J by 4 bases, with 13 bases between the two germline ends. Germline V gives CDR1 SGHRS, CDR2 YFSETQ. This chain's CDR3 is CASSLGQEKGYGYTF. CDR3 bases: TGCGCCAGCAGCTTGGGACAGGAAAAGGGCTATGGCTACACCTTC.

The chain carries TRBV4-3 and TRBJ2-7, with D possibly TRBD2 on 6 matching bases. Germline CDR1 and CDR2: LGHNA and YSLEER. Trimming left V 4 bases short and J 2 bases short, with 15 bases between. CDR3 length: 15 amino acids. DNA of the CDR3: TGCGCCAGCAGCCCCCAGCCGGGAGCCGCCTACGAGCAGTACTTC. Translated: CASSPQPGAAYEQYF.

This clone was detected only a few times. This chain connects TRBV7-9 to TRBJ2-3; no definite D call. Trimming cost V 1 base and J 5 bases, with 4 bases left between them. This CDR3 spans 12 amino acids. Germline assignment: CDR1 SEHNR and CDR2 FQNEAQ (reference sequence). The DNA for the CDR3 is TGTGCCAGCAGCTTAGTAGGAGATACGCAGTATTTT. Encoded protein: CASSLVGDTQYF.

This clone showed up just a few times. The chain combines TRBV11-3 with TRBJ1-4, with 8 bases matching TRBD1. Germline values: CDR1 SGHNT, CDR2 YENEEA. CDR3 length: 17 residues. V shed 1 base, J shed 8 bases, and the junction held 12 bases outside the gene matches. CDR3 nucleotide sequence: TGTGCCAGCAGCTTAGGGTACACTCGGACAGGGTACGAAAAACTGTTTTTT. Translating it yields CASSLGYTRTGYEKLFF.

V gene TRBV6-5 combines with J gene TRBJ1-3, with TRBD1 matching 8 bases. J gave up 3 bases and V 7 bases, and 5 bases lay outside the gene matches. This CDR3 has 14 amino acids. Per the germline V gene, CDR1 is MNHEY and CDR2 is SVGAGI. CDR3 bases: TGTGCCAGCACCGACAGGGGCAGTGGAAACACCATATATTTT. Its translation is CASTDRGSGNTIYF.

The CDR3 here is CASSLTEGQTISTDTQYF. The CDR3 region has the DNA TGTGCCAGCAGCTTAACGGAGGGACAGACCATTAGCACAGATACGCAGTATTTT. V and J are TRBV7-3 and TRBJ2-3, with D possibly matching TRBD1 (7 bases). CDR3 length: 18 residues. Germline V gene sequence: CDR1 SGHTA, CDR2 FQGTGA. V was clipped by 0 bases and J by 0 bases, with 16 bases between them.

The chain links TRBV7-9 to TRBJ1-6; 7 bases match TRBD1. Germline lookup yields CDR1 SEHNR and CDR2 FQNEAQ (reference sequence). With 8 bases clipped from V and 14 bases from J, the junction kept 6 bases outside the gene matches. This CDR3 contains 11 residues. The CDR3 sequence is CASLQGSSLHF. In DNA form, the CDR3 reads TGTGCCAGCCTACAGGGGTCATCCCTCCACTTT.

J is TRBJ1-1 and V is TRBV25-1, with no clear D. The V gene's germline CDR1 is MGHDK and CDR2 SYGVNS. Between the trimmed V and J ends, which lost 4 bases and 0 bases, there was a span of 6 bases. The CDR3 totals 13 residues. The CDR3 loop is CASSAGMNTEAFF. CDR3 DNA sequence: TGTGCCAGCAGTGCGGGCATGAACACTGAAGCTTTCTTT.

The CDR3 region has the DNA TGTGCCAGCAGTCCAGGGAACCAAGAGACCCAGTACTTC. This codes for CASSPGNQETQYF. This sequence joins TRBV6-2 or TRBV6-3 and TRBJ2-5; maybe TRBD1 (5 bases). This CDR3 is built from 13 residues. V was cut by 5 bases and J by 0 bases, with 7 bases left in between. CDR1 MNHEY and CDR2 SVGEGT come from the germline V gene.

The chain couples TRBV5-6 to TRBJ2-1, with a possible D match to TRBD2 (6 bases). V gave up 2 bases and J gave up 2 bases, with 8 bases separating them. This CDR3 is built from 14 residues. Germline V gene data show CDR1 as SGHDT and CDR2 as YYEEEE. DNA for the CDR3: TGTGCCAGCAGCTTCGGGGGAACCTACAATGAGCAGTTCTTC. It encodes CASSFGGTYNEQFF.

This clone was detected only once. V usage is TRBV7-3 and J usage is TRBJ2-5; 9 positions agree with TRBD1. The CDR3 spans 13 residues. The V and J ends lost 5 bases and 5 bases, in that order; junction bases with no gene match: 3. In germline, CDR1 is SGHTA, CDR2 FQGTGA. The CDR3 coding sequence is TGTGCCAGCAGCCGGGACAGGGATGAGACCCAGTACTTC. This gives the protein CASSRDRDETQYF.

The chain couples TRBV9 to TRBJ2-1; 8 positions match TRBD2. CDR1 and CDR2 (germline): SGDLS, YYNGEE. V lost 3 bases and J lost 2; bases outside the gene matches: 4. This CDR3 has 15 residues. The CDR3 coding sequence is TGTGCCAGCAGCGCCCTCGGGGGGGCCTACAATGAGCAGTTCTTC. Translation gives CASSALGGAYNEQFF.

This clone appeared once. The chain joins TRBV11-2 to TRBJ1-4, with D possibly TRBD1 on 5 matching bases. This CDR3 has 15 amino acids. V lost 1 base and J lost 3, with 9 bases in between. The germline V gene has CDR1 SGHAT and CDR2 FQNNGV. In DNA, the CDR3 is TGTGCCAGCAGCTTAGTTCGGGGGGCTAATGAAAAACTGTTTTTT. This encodes CASSLVRGANEKLFF.

The rearrangement uses TRBV18 and TRBJ2-1, with 8 bases fitting TRBD2. This CDR3 region has 12 residues. Per the germline V gene, CDR1 is KGHSH and CDR2 is LQKENI. The V gene end was trimmed by 3 bases and the J gene end by 10 bases; junction bases not matched to a gene: 2. The CDR3 nucleotides are TGTGCCAGCTCACCCGGGGGGGACGAGCAGTTCTTC. It translates to CASSPGGDEQFF.

The J gene is TRBJ2-7, the V gene TRBV27; the match to TRBD1 covers 7 bases. Germline trimming cut 6 bases from V and 5 bases from J; bases unmatched to any gene: 10. Germline CDR1 MNHEY, CDR2 SMNVEV (reference sequence). CDR3 length: 14 amino acids. CDR3 in DNA: TGTGCCAGCAGCAAAGACAGGGTAAGCAACGAGCAGTACTTC. It specifies CASSKDRVSNEQYF.

The DNA for the CDR3 is TGTGCCAGCAGTTCTCCCAGAAAACATGGCTACACCTTC. Residues: CASSSPRKHGYTF. V is TRBV6-2 or TRBV6-3 and J is TRBJ1-2; D unclear. The CDR3 is 13 residues long. V lost 4 bases, J lost 6 bases, and 12 bases lay in between. In germline, CDR1 is MNHEY, CDR2 SVGEGT.

The chain carries TRBV4-1 and TRBJ2-7; D gene uncertain. CDR1 is MGHRA and CDR2 is YSYEKL in the germline V gene. The CDR3 spans 16 residues. V was clipped by 3 bases and J by 0 bases, with 15 bases between them. CDR3: CASSQGRWGSSYEQYF. The CDR3 nucleotides read TGCGCCAGCAGCCAGGGTCGGTGGGGAAGCTCCTACGAGCAGTACTTC.

The chain employs TRBV12-3 or TRBV12-4 and TRBJ2-1; D tentatively fits TRBD1 or TRBD2 (5 bases each). V lost 4 bases, J lost 8 bases, and 12 bases lay in between. The CDR3 covers 13 residues. The CDR3 sequence: CASSYAGRDEQFF. The CDR3 region has the DNA TGTGCCAGCAGTTACGCAGGGCGGGATGAGCAGTTCTTC.

The chain carries TRBV2 and TRBJ2-2; D is ambiguous. Germline CDR1 SNHLY, CDR2 FYNNEI. The CDR3 runs to 15 residues. Trimming pared 3 bases from V and 5 bases from J, leaving 13 bases between. CDR3 nucleotide sequence: TGTGCCAGCAGTGAGCTGTTGCATCGGACCGGGGAGCTGTTTTTT. It encodes CASSELLHRTGELFF.

The rearrangement links TRBV6-5 to TRBJ1-4; no clear D gene. This CDR3 comprises 15 residues. V lost 0 bases to trimming and J lost 6 bases, with 11 bases between them. Per germline, CDR1 MNHEY and CDR2 SVGAGI. This CDR3 is CASSYSGSLDEKLFF. In nucleotides, the CDR3 is TGTGCCAGCAGTTACTCGGGGAGCCTGGATGAAAAACTGTTTTTT.

V is TRBV19 and J is TRBJ2-7, with a tentative D call TRBD1 (6 bases). Germline CDR1 reads LNHDA; CDR2 reads SQIVND (reference sequence). Trimming cost V 9 bases and J 0 bases, with 15 bases left between them. The CDR3 is 14 amino acids. CDR3 amino acids: CARPPDRTSYEQYF. The DNA of the CDR3 is TGTGCCAGACCCCCTGACAGGACCTCCTACGAGCAGTACTTC.

The rearrangement uses TRBV7-2 and TRBJ1-5; D unresolved. Germline CDR1 is SGHTA and CDR2 is FQGNSA. The CDR3 consists of 15 residues. Trimming shortened V by 3 bases and J by 3 bases, and 12 bases separated the two germline ends. CDR3 sequence (DNA): TGTGCCAGCAGCTTCAGCACTGGGAACAATCAGCCCCAGCATTTT. It encodes CASSFSTGNNQPQHF.